The clone carrying this T cell receptor beta chain was observed a few times. Per the original methods: Reference gene primer amplification gave estimated nucleated cell counts. TCRdb's copy holds only in-frame clones and misses some; the assay was immunoSEQ multiplex PCR. D and trimming come from the DNA, and the V and J calls and clone size come from that table. Of about 300,000 clones listed, 80% to 90% are singletons. These data originate in a study of blood T cell repertoires in COVID-19. Overall study: Acute-phase and convalescent COVID-19 samples originated in the United States, Italy and Spain. Sources were T cells, B-cell-depleted T cells, or PBMCs; the material itself was cDNA or gDNA.

Patients at the Seattle site were enrolled during active infection and followed longitudinally. Per germline, CDR1 LNHDA and CDR2 SQIVND (reference sequence). The ends were cut back, 5 bases at V and 4 bases at J, with 11 bases in the middle. This CDR3 spans 13 amino acids. The rearrangement links TRBV19 to TRBJ1-2; D gene uncertain. The receptor was derived from a woman in her forties or fifties with COVID-19, enrolled during active disease. The specimen was peripheral blood. The CDR3 is CASSYRRSYGYTF. The CDR3 coding sequence is TGTGCCAGTAGTTATCGACGGAGCTATGGCTACACCTTC.